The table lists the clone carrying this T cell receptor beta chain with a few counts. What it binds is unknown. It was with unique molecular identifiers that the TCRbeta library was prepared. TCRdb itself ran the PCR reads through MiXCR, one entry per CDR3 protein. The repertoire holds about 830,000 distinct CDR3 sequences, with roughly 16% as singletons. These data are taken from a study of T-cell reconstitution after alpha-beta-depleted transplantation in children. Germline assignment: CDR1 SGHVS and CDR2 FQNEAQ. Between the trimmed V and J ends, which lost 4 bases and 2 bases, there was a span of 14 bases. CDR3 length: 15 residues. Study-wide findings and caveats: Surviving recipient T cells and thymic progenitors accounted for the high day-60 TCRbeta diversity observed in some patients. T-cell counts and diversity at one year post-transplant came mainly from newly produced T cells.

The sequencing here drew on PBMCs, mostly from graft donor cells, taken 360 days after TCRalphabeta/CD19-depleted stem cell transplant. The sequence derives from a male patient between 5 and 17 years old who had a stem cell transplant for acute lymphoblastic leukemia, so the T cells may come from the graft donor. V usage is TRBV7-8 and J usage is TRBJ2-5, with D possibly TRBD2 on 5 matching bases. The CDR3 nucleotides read TGTGCCAGCAGCTCGGAGAGAGCGGTACAAGAGACCCAGTACTTC. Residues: CASSSERAVQETQYF.